The clone carrying this T cell receptor beta chain was counted between two and nine times. These data belong to a study of T-cell reconstitution after alpha-beta-depleted transplantation in children. For TCRbeta, the library was prepared with unique molecular identifiers. Via MiXCR, TCRdb re-called the PCR reads, giving one row per CDR3 protein. The sample shows around 380,000 distinct CDR3 sequences, roughly 10% of them seen only once. Germline CDR1 is MNHEY and CDR2 is SVGEGT. CDR3 length equals 15 residues. V dropped 0 bases and J dropped 10; count of bases not matched to a gene: 7. The TCR comes from a human donor who donated a stem cell graft to a child with acute myeloid leukemia. This chain joins TRBV6-2 or TRBV6-3 and TRBJ2-1; 9 bases are a match to TRBD2. The material was PBMCs from the stem cell graft donor, obtained from the stem cell graft. The CDR3 coding sequence is TGTGCCAGCAGTTACTCGAGACTAGCGGACTTCGAGCAGTTCTTC. Translated, it gives CASSYSRLADFEQFF.